This T cell receptor beta chain was found in a study of metastatic and nonmetastatic thyroid tumors. In the study overall: A comparison of repertoires was made across blood and tumor or nodule tissue from malignant and benign thyroid patients. Regarding the study as a whole: TCR beta diversity was reportedly significantly higher in malignant thyroid tumors than benign nodules, in blood and tumor.

V lost 3 bases to trimming and J lost 3 bases; unmatched junction nucleotides: 4. There are 15 residues in the CDR3. Germline V CDR1 and CDR2: MNHNS, SASEGT. Authors' methods: The authors used CDR3 differences across clinicopathological groups to build a distant-metastasis classifier for papillary thyroid cancer. MiXCR reprocessed the PCR reads for TCRdb. The authors' filters were not applied to this entry. This table holds about 16,000 clones, about 33% found once. There were no patients who had received any treatment before thyroid surgery. As for this clone: Antigen unknown.

V is TRBV6-1 and J is TRBJ2-5, with 10 bases fitting TRBD2. The source of this sequence is a male donor with papillary thyroid cancer or a benign thyroid nodule (not recorded which). Some clones in this sample may be carry-over from other donors' samples. Sequencing was done on a sample of tumor tissue. CDR3 coding DNA: TGTGCCAGCAGTGACTCAGCGGGAGGGGAAGAGACCCAGTACTTC. Translating gives CASSDSAGGEETQYF.